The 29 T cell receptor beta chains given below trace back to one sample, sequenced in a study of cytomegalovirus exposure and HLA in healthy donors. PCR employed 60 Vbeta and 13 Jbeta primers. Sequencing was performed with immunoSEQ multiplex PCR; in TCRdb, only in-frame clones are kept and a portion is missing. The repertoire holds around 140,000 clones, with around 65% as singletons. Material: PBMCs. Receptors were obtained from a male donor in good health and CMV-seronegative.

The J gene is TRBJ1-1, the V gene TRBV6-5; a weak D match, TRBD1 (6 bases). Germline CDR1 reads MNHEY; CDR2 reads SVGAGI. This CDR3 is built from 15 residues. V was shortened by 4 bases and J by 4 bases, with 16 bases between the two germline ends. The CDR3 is CASSWETGFSTEAFF. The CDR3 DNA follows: TGTGCCAGCAGTTGGGAGACAGGTTTCTCCACTGAAGCTTTCTTT.

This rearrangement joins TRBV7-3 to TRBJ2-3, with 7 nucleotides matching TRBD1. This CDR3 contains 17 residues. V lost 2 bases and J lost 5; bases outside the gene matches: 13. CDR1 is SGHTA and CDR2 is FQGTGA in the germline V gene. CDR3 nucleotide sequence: TGTGCCAGCAGCTTAGATGAAAGGGGGCGAGGAAAAGATACGCAGTATTTT. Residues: CASSLDERGRGKDTQYF.

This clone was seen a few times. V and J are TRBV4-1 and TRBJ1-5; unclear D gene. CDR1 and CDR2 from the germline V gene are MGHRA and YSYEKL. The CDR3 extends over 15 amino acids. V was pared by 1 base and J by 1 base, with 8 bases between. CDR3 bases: TGCGCCAGCAGCCAAGGGGCCCGAAGCAATCAGCCCCAGCATTTT. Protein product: CASSQGARSNQPQHF.

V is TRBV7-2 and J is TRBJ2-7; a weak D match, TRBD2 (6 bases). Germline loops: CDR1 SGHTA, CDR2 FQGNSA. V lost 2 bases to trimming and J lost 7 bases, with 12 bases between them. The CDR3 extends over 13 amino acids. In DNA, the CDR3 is TGTGCCAGCAGCTTATTTGCGGGGAGGGAGCAGTACTTC. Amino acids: CASSLFAGREQYF. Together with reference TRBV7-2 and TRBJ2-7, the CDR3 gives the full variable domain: GAGVSQSPSNKVTEKGKDVELRCDPISGHTALYWYRQSLGQGLEFLIYFQGNSAPDKSGLPSDRFSAERTGGSVSTLTIQRTQQEDSAVYLCASSLFAGREQYFGPGTRLTVT.

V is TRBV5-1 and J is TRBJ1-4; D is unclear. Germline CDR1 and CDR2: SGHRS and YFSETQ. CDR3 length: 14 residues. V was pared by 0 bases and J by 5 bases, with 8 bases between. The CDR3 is CASSLGRENEKLFF. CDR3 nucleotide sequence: TGCGCCAGCAGCTTGGGACGGGAGAATGAAAAACTGTTTTTT.

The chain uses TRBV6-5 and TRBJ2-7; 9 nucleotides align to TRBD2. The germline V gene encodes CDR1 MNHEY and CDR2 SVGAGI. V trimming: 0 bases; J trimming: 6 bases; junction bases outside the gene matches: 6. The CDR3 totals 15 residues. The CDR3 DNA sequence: TGTGCCAGCAGTTACTCGAAGGGACTAGCCTCCGAGCAGTACTTC. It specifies CASSYSKGLASEQYF.

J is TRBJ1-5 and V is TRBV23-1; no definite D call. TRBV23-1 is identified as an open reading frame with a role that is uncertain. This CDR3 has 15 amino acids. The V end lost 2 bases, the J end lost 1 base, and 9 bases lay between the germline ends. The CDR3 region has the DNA TGCGCCAGCAGTCAACCTAGGCACAGCAATCAGCCCCAGCATTTT. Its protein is CASSQPRHSNQPQHF.

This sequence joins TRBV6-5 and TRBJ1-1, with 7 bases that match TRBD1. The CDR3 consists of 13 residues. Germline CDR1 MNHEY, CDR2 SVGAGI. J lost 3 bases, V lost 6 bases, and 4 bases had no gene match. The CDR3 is CASSSDRDTEAFF. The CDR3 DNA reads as TGTGCCAGCAGCTCAGACAGGGACACTGAAGCTTTCTTT.

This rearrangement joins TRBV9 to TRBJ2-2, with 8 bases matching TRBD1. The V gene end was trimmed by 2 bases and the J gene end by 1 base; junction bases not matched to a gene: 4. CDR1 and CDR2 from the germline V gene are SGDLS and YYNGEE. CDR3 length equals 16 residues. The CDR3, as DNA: TGTGCCAGCAGCGTTGCTGGACAGGGGAACACCGGGGAGCTGTTTTTT. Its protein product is CASSVAGQGNTGELFF.

The CDR3 spells CASSFGQAGYTF. The CDR3 DNA follows: TGTGCCAGCAGCTTCGGACAGGCTGGCTACACCTTC. The chain has TRBV5-8 and TRBJ1-2; 7 bases map to TRBD1. V shed 2 bases and J 7 bases; nucleotides not matched to a gene: 2. CDR1 is SGHTS and CDR2 is YDEGEE in the germline V gene. The CDR3 contains 12 residues.

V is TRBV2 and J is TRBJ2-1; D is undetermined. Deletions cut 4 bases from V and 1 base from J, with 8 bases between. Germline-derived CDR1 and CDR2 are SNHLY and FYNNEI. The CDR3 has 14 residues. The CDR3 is CASSVSRSYNEQFF. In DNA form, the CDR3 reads TGTGCCAGCAGTGTGTCTAGGTCCTACAATGAGCAGTTCTTC.

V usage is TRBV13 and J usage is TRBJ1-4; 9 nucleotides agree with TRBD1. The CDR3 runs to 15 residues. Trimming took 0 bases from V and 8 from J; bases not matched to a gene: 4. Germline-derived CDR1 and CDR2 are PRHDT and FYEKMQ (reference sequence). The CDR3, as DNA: TGTGCCAGCAGCTTAGGCTTAGGACAGGGGGAAAAACTGTTTTTT. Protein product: CASSLGLGQGEKLFF.

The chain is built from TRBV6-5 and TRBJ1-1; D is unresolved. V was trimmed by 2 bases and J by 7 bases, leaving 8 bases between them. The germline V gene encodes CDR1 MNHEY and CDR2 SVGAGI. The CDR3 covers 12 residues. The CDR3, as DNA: TGTGCCAGCAGTTACGGAGGGCTTGAAGCTTTCTTT. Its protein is CASSYGGLEAFF.

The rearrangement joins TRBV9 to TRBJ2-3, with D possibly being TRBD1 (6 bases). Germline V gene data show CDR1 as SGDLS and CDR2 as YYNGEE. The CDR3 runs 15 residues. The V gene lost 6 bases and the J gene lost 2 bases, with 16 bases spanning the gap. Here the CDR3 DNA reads TGTGCCAGCACCCCAGGGTGGGGGCACACAGATACGCAGTATTTT. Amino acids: CASTPGWGHTDTQYF.

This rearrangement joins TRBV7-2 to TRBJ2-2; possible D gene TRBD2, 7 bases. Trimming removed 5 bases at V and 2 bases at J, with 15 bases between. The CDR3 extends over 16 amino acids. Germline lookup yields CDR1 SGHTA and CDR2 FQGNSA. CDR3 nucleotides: TGTGCCAGCAGCCCCCGGGGAGGGGGAAACACCGGGGAGCTGTTTTTT. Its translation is CASSPRGGGNTGELFF. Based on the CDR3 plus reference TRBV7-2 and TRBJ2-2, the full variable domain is GAGVSQSPSNKVTEKGKDVELRCDPISGHTALYWYRQSLGQGLEFLIYFQGNSAPDKSGLPSDRFSAERTGGSVSTLTIQRTQQEDSAVYLCASSPRGGGNTGELFFGEGSRLTVL.

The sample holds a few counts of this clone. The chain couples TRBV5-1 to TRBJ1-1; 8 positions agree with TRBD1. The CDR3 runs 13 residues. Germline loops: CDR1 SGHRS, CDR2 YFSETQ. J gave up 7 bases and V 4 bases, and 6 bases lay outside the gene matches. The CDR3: CASSPSGGSEAFF. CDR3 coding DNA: TGCGCCAGCAGCCCGTCAGGGGGCAGTGAAGCTTTCTTT.

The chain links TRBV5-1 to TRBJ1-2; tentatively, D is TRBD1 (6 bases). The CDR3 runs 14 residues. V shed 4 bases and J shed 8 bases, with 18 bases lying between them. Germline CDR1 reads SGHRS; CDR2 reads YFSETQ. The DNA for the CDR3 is TGCGCCAGCAGCCCAGGGGAGGGGATTTACGGCTACACCTTC. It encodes CASSPGEGIYGYTF. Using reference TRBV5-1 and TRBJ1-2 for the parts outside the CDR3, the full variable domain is KAGVTQTPRYLIKTRGQQVTLSCSPISGHRSVSWYQQTPGQGLQFLFEYFSETQRNKGNFPGRFSGRQFSNSRSEMNVSTLELGDSALYLCASSPGEGIYGYTFGSGTRLTVV.

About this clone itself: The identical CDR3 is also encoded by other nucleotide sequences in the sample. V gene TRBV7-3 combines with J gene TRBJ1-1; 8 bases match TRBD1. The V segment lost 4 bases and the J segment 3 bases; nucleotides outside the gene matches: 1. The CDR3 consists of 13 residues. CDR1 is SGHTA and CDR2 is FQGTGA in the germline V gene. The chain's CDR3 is CASSSQGDTEAFF. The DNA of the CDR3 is TGTGCCAGCAGCTCACAGGGGGACACTGAAGCTTTCTTT.

The CDR3 sequence: CAWRVGPADEQFF. CDR3 DNA: TGTGCCTGGAGGGTCGGTCCCGCCGATGAGCAGTTCTTC. The chain combines TRBV30 with TRBJ2-1; D is ambiguous. The CDR3 contains 13 residues. Germline V gene sequence: CDR1 GTSNPN, CDR2 SVGIG (reference sequence). V lost 3 bases, J lost 8 bases, and 14 bases lay in between.

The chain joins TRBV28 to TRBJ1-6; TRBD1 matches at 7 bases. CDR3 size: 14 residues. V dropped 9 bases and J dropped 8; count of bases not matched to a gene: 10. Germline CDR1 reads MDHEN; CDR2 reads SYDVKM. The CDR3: CASRQGYNHSPLHF. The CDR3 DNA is TGTGCCAGTAGACAGGGTTATAATCATTCACCCCTCCACTTT.

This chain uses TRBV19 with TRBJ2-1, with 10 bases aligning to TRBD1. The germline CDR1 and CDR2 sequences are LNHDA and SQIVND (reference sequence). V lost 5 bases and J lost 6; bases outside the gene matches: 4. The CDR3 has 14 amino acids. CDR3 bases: TGTGCCAGTAGTGTGGGACAGGGGACCAATGAGCAGTTCTTC. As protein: CASSVGQGTNEQFF.

CDR3 residues: CASSINPRQGSYNEQFF. In nucleotides, the CDR3 is TGTGCCAGTAGTATAAACCCCCGACAGGGTTCCTACAATGAGCAGTTCTTC. V and J are TRBV19 and TRBJ2-1; 7 bases line up with TRBD1. The junction had 8 bases not matched to a gene; V was cut back by 2 bases and J by 1 base. Germline CDR1 LNHDA, CDR2 SQIVND (reference sequence). CDR3 length: 17 amino acids.

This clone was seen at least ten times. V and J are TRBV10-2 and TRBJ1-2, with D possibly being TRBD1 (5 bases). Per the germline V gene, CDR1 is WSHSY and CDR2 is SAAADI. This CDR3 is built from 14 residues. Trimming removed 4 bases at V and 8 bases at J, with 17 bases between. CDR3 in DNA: TGCGCCAGCAGTGCCCCCACAGGCAAGGTAGGCTACACCTTC. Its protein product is CASSAPTGKVGYTF.

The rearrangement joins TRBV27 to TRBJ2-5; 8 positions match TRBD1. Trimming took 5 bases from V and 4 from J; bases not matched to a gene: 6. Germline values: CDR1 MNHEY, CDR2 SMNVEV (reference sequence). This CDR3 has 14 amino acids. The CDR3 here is CASSPDRDRETQYF. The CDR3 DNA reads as TGTGCCAGCAGTCCGGACAGGGATCGAGAGACCCAGTACTTC.

The CDR3 sequence: CASSLPRVASGGPYEQYF. The CDR3 DNA sequence: TGTGCCAGCAGCTTACCCAGGGTCGCGAGCGGGGGCCCCTACGAGCAGTACTTC. The chain recombines TRBV7-2 with TRBJ2-7; TRBD2 aligns across 8 bases. There are 18 residues in the CDR3. The trim removed 2 bases at V and 2 bases at J, leaving 14 bases unmatched. Germline V gives CDR1 SGHTA, CDR2 FQGNSA.

CDR3 DNA: TGTGCCAGCAGCTATACGCAGGGCTACGAGCAGTACTTC. Translation: CASSYTQGYEQYF. J is TRBJ2-7 and V is TRBV7-2; D is perhaps TRBD1 (5 bases). Germline CDR1 SGHTA, CDR2 FQGNSA. The V end was cut by 4 bases, the J end by 3 bases, with 10 bases between. The CDR3 extends over 13 amino acids.

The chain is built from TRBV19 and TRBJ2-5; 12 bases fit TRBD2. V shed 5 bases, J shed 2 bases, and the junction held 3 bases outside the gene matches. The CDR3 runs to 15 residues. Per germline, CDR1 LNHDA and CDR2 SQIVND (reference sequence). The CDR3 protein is CASSLTSGRQETQYF. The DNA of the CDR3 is TGTGCCAGTAGTTTGACTAGCGGGAGACAAGAGACCCAGTACTTC.

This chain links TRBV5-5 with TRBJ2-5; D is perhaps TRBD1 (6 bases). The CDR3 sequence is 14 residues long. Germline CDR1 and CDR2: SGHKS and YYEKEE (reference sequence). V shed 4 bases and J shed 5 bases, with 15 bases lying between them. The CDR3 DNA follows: TGTGCCAGCAGCAGGACAGTAACCGGCGAGACCCAGTACTTC. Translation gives CASSRTVTGETQYF.

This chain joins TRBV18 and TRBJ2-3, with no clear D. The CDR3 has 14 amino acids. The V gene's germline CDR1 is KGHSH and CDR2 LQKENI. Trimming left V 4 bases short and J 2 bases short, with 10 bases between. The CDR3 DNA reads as TGTGCCAGCTCACTACCGACTGTCACAGATACGCAGTATTTT. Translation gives CASSLPTVTDTQYF.